A single sample is the source of the 15 T cell receptor beta chains below, sequenced in a study of esophageal squamous cell carcinoma under preoperative chemotherapy. One entry per CDR3 protein, called by TCRdb with MiXCR from the PCR reads. Of under 7,000 distinct CDR3 sequences listed, around 33% were seen once; the top ten hold 13% to 15%. Time point noted: before preoperative PTX-NDP chemotherapy. Sample collection occurred from a patient given preoperative chemotherapy. Receptor source: a human donor with esophageal squamous cell carcinoma. The donor label of this sample is uncertain.

Concerning this clonotype itself: Germline is not matched at one junction end, which may reflect a read error. The CDR3 reads CASIVGLYEEHF. CDR3 DNA sequence: TGTGCCAGCATTGTGGGACTCTACGAGGAGCACTTC. The chain recombines TRBV6-1 with TRBJ2-7; D is perhaps TRBD2 (6 bases). Per germline, CDR1 MNHNS and CDR2 SASEGT. CDR3 length: 12 amino acids.

Relative to its sample, this clonotype is medium-sized. This rearrangement joins TRBV11-3 to TRBJ2-1; maybe TRBD2 (6 bases). Trimming removed 3 bases at V and 3 bases at J, with 12 bases between. CDR3 length: 15 residues. Germline CDR1 and CDR2: SGHNT and YENEEA. The CDR3 DNA reads as TGTGCCAGCAGCTTCGGGACGGGGGTCTACAATGAGCAGTTCTTC. Translated: CASSFGTGVYNEQFF.

For this clonotype: At one end the junction does not follow the germline gene, possibly because of a read error. This sequence joins TRBV27 and TRBJ2-1; the D is unclear. Germline CDR1 MNHEY, CDR2 SMNVEV (reference sequence). The CDR3 runs to 12 residues. The CDR3 nucleotides are TGTGCCAGCAGTTTGGCGGCCGATGAGCGGTTCTTC. Translated: CASSLAADERFF.

This clonotype has a count of ten or more. Mismatch with germline at one junction end may stem from a read error. This sequence joins TRBV7-8 and TRBJ2-1; maybe TRBD2 (6 bases). CDR1 SGHVS and CDR2 FQNEAQ come from the germline V gene. The CDR3 loop spans 15 amino acids. The CDR3 bases are TGTGCCAGCAGCCTAGCGAGGAGCTCCTACAATGAGCAGTTCTTC. This translates into CASSLARSSYNEQFF.

Of note for this clonotype: At one end, the junction sequence differs from germline, possibly due to a read error. This sequence joins TRBV7-2 and TRBJ2-3, with D maybe TRBD2 (5 bases). The CDR3 runs to 14 residues. Germline CDR1 SGHTA, CDR2 FQGNSA. CDR3 sequence: CASSLGTAPDGQDF. CDR3 DNA: TGTGCCAGCAGCTTAGGAACTGCTCCCGACGGGCAGGACTTC.

This clonotype was seen ten or more times. V is TRBV6-5 and J is TRBJ2-1; D possibly uses TRBD1 or TRBD2 (5 bases each). The CDR3 covers 16 residues. V was cut by 3 bases and J by 3 bases, with 15 bases left in between. The germline gives CDR1 MNHEY, CDR2 SVGAGI. CDR3 sequence (DNA): TGTGCCAGCAGTTATACCCCGGGGCAGATCTACAATGAGCAGTTCTTC. This gives the protein CASSYTPGQIYNEQFF.

The rearrangement uses TRBV7-9 and TRBJ2-5; D is perhaps TRBD2 (6 bases). TRBJ2-1 explains the end of the DNA better; the J call may be wrong. The CDR3 extends over 14 amino acids. In germline, CDR1 is SEHNR, CDR2 FQNEAQ (reference sequence). CDR3 residues: CASSWDFLQETQFF. The CDR3 DNA follows: TGTGCCAGCAGTTGGGACTTTCTCCAAGAGACCCAGTTCTTC.

This clonotype was detected many times. The chain links TRBV10-2 to TRBJ2-1; 7 bases line up with TRBD2. The CDR3 spans 15 residues. The junction had 8 bases not matched to a gene; V was cut back by 6 bases and J by 3 bases. Germline CDR1 and CDR2: WSHSY and SAAADI. CDR3 residues: CASSAGTINYNEQFF. DNA of the CDR3: TGCGCCAGCAGCGCCGGGACTATCAACTACAATGAGCAGTTCTTC.

This clonotype was seen repeatedly, ten times or more. V and J are TRBV12-3 or TRBV12-4 and TRBJ2-3; 9 nucleotides line up with TRBD2. V lost 7 bases to trimming and J lost 2 bases; unmatched junction nucleotides: 4. This CDR3 has 14 amino acids. The CDR3 coding sequence is TGTGCCAGCACCGGACTAGCGTCCACAGATACGCAGTATTTT. Translation: CASTGLASTDTQYF.

Comments on this clonotype: This may arise from a read error, as a much more abundant clone is one base away. This chain connects TRBV6-1 to TRBJ2-2; D may be TRBD2 (5 bases). The CDR3 totals 14 residues. CDR1 is MNHNS, CDR2 SASEGT, per germline. The CDR3 DNA reads as TGTGCCAGCAGGCGGACGGAGAACACCGGGGAGCCGTTTTTT. Its translation: CASRRTENTGEPFF.

This clonotype was counted ten times or more. This chain connects TRBV5-6 to TRBJ2-1, with unresolved D. The J call may be faulty, since TRBJ2-5 better matches the DNA end. The CDR3 contains 16 residues. Germline-derived CDR1 and CDR2 are SGHDT and YYEEEE. The CDR3 nucleotides are TGTGCCAGCAGCTATCCGGCCGGTCTTGTAGGAGAGACCCAGTACTTC. Protein product: CASSYPAGLVGETQYF.

V usage is TRBV4-1 and J usage is TRBJ2-6; weak D call: TRBD2 (6 bases). Germline values: CDR1 MGHRA, CDR2 YSYEKL. This CDR3 is 16 amino acids long. V shed 0 bases and J shed 2 bases, with 8 bases lying between them. CDR3 DNA: TGCGCCAGCAGCCAAGATTGGAGGGCTGGGGCCAACGTCCTGACTTTC. Translating it yields CASSQDWRAGANVLTF.

The rearrangement joins TRBV20-1 to TRBJ2-3, with D hard to call. V was shortened by 2 bases and J by 4 bases, with 4 bases between the two germline ends. The germline CDR1 and CDR2 sequences are DFQATT and SNEGSKA (reference sequence). The CDR3 runs 11 residues. CDR3 residues: CSARWADTQYF. DNA of the CDR3: TGCAGTGCTAGATGGGCAGATACGCAGTATTTT.

This clonotype was recorded many times. The rearrangement links TRBV10-1 to TRBJ2-3, with a weak D call TRBD2 (5 bases). CDR1 is WNHNN and CDR2 is SYGVQD in the germline V gene (reference sequence). The CDR3 sequence is 14 residues long. V was pared by 6 bases and J by 6 bases, with 16 bases between. The CDR3 DNA is TGCGCCAGCAGCGACCGGGGAGTATACGATACGCAGTATTTT. Translation: CASSDRGVYDTQYF.

By share of the sample, this clonotype is medium-sized (0.01 to 0.1%). The chain is built from TRBV12-3 or TRBV12-4 and TRBJ2-1; D gene unclear. V lost 6 bases to trimming and J lost 10 bases, with 13 bases between them. The CDR3 length is 12 residues. CDR3 sequence (DNA): TGTGCCAGCAGCCAAGGACGCTACGAGCAGTTCTTC. Encoded protein: CASSQGRYEQFF.